Below, one T cell receptor beta chain is given with its context. Its antigen is unknown. Here immunoSEQ multiplex PCR was the method, and the copy in TCRdb shows in-frame clones only, minus some. The profile covers around 100,000 clones, with more than 65% appearing a single time and more than 7% taken by the ten largest. The sample is drawn from a study of radiation and T cells in renal cell carcinoma. As for time point: blood 4 weeks post-SBRT, at nephrectomy. Treatment noted: 15 Gy SBRT to primary tumor, nephrectomy 4 weeks later. Nephrectomy followed 15 Gy stereotactic body radiation by 4 weeks. Clear cell pathology was present in this patient's renal cell carcinoma. Whole-study results and caveats: In blood, top tumor clones expanded by 2 weeks, shrinking by 4.

CDR3 length equals 19 residues. Trimming at V came to 1 base and at J to 3 bases, leaving 9 bases not matched to a gene. Germline V lookup: CDR1 SGHTA, CDR2 FQGNSA. Sequencing was performed on blood, taken from a patient whose treatment included radiotherapy and nephrectomy. This clonotype originated in a man aged 60 to 69 with renal cell carcinoma. The chain links TRBV7-2 to TRBJ1-4; 12 bases match TRBD1. CDR3 protein: CASSLGFGGQGAANEKLFF. The CDR3 coding sequence is TGTGCCAGCAGCTTAGGGTTTGGGGGACAGGGGGCCGCTAATGAAAAACTGTTTTTT. The full variable domain, completed using reference TRBV7-2 and TRBJ1-4, is GAGVSQSPSNKVTEKGKDVELRCDPISGHTALYWYRQSLGQGLEFLIYFQGNSAPDKSGLPSDRFSAERTGGSVSTLTIQRTQQEDSAVYLCASSLGFGGQGAANEKLFFGSGTQLSVL.